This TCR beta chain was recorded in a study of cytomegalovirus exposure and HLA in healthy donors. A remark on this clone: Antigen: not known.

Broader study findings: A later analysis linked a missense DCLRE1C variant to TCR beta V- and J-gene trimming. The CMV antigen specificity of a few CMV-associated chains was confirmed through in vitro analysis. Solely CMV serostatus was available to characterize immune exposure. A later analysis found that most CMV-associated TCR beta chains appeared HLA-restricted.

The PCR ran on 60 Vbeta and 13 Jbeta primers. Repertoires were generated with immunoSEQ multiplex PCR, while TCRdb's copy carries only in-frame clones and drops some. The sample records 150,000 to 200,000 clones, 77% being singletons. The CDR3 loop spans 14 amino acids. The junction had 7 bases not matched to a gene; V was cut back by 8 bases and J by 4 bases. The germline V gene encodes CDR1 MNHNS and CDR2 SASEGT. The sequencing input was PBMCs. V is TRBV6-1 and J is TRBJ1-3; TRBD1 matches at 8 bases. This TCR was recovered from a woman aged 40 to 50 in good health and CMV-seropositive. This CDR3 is CASSTGGGGNTIYF. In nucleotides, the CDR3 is TGTGCCAGCTCCACAGGGGGGGGAGGAAACACCATATATTTT.